This T cell receptor beta chain was sequenced for a study of patients and donors after allogeneic stem cell transplantation. V shed 3 bases, J shed 3 bases, and the junction held 14 bases outside the gene matches. CDR3 length: 18 amino acids. TCRdb ran MiXCR on the RT-PCR reads and lists one entry per CDR3 protein. Found here are some 880,000 distinct CDR3 sequences, 15% to 20% of them singletons; the top ten hold around 6%. This clonotype was counted ten times or more. Sample: blood, either unsorted or a sorted T cell fraction (not recorded which). The origin of this receptor is a human donor who was either an allogeneic HSCT recipient or a stem cell or donor lymphocyte infusion donor (not recorded which). It is not recorded whose cells these are; they may come from a transplant donor. This rearrangement joins TRBV12-3 or TRBV12-4 to TRBJ2-3; 8 bases match TRBD2. The CDR3 DNA reads as TGTGCCAGCAGTTTTTTAGCGGGATCCCCTCGGGGGACAGATACGCAGTATTTT. This translates into CASSFLAGSPRGTDTQYF.